The text below deals with one T cell receptor (beta chain). Antigen specificity is unknown. CDR1 and CDR2 from the germline V gene are MNHEY and SMNVEV (reference sequence). The CDR3 is 13 amino acids. V was shortened by 8 bases and J by 2 bases, with 13 bases between the two germline ends. PCR employed 60 Vbeta and 13 Jbeta primers. TCRdb keeps only in-frame clones here, not all; method: immunoSEQ multiplex PCR. The sample consists of more than 150,000 clones, less than 90% of them appearing once. This entry is derived from a study of cytomegalovirus exposure and HLA in healthy donors. Study-level points and caveats: In a later analysis, a missense DCLRE1C variant was linked to TCR beta V- and J-gene trimming. Investigators reported over 150 TCR beta chains as tied to cytomegalovirus. Earlier analysis yielded a pattern in which most TCR beta V segments were productive about 90% or about 30% of the time.

Unrecorded immune exposure was likely among donors, who were nominally healthy when sampled. The sequenced sample consisted of PBMCs. The gene calls are TRBV27 and TRBJ2-7, with D perhaps TRBD1 (6 bases). This clonotype originated in a girl under three years old in good health and CMV-seronegative. The chain's CDR3 is CASSTGTPYEQYF. The CDR3 DNA reads as TGTGCCAGCTCCACCGGGACACCCTACGAGCAGTACTTC.